This T cell receptor beta chain was sequenced in a study of T cells after yellow fever vaccination (dated by TCRdb to between 2019 and 2020). For the study in its entirety: The SMART-Seq v4 Ultra Low Input RNA kit was used to prepare libraries from fractions with low cell numbers. Two healthy male donors, one aged 18 to 29 and one aged 30 to 40 years, were included in the cohort. Blood was drawn at multiple timepoints before and after primary and secondary immunization, with bulk PBMC replicates and cell subsets isolated. To track T-cell clones before and after primary and booster YFV17D yellow fever vaccination, bulk TCR alpha and beta repertoires were sequenced longitudinally.

In its sample, this clonotype was seen many times. The target of this receptor is not known. No base-level quality is on record; no much larger clone is a single base apart. General conclusions and limits of the study: Computational filtering was needed because FACS-sorted repertoires could contain abundant contaminating clonotypes from the bulk population. A small share of clonotypes occurred in both CD4 and CD8 compartments, likely arising from convergent recombination. The secondary T-cell response was weaker than the primary response but faster, peaking on day 5 instead of day 15. After the booster, most clones that had expanded after primary vaccination were detected again (approximately 95% of CD4 and around nine tenths of CD8), suggesting broad maintenance of memory. Because only a couple of donors were included in the study, the extent to which the findings can be generalized is limited.

The treatment or condition label corresponds to: live attenuated yellow fever vaccine strain. PBMCs were isolated from peripheral blood using a standard Ficoll-Paque protocol. Dynabeads CD4 and CD8 positive selection kits were used to isolate CD4 and CD8 T-cell fractions. TriZol was used to extract RNA from bulk PBMCs, from CD4 and CD8 fractions, and from dextramer-positive and dextramer-negative fractions. Including cysteine and phenylalanine, the CDR3 has 14 amino acids. Only CDR3 DNA remains: 42 bases, in frame from the first base. At the junction V is shortened by 5 bases and J by 2 bases, with 7 bases in between. The sequencer was an Illumina NovaSeq 6000. Synthesis of TCR cDNA relied on 5'RACE template switching, a step that introduced a universal primer site along with unique molecular identifiers. Priming of cDNA synthesis was performed from both the TCR alpha and TCR beta constant segments. Libraries were amplified in two PCR steps, with sample barcodes and sequencing adapters added in the second step. Sequencing of libraries was done on Illumina HiSeq 2500 (2x100 bp) or NovaSeq (2x150 bp). In the paper's pipeline: Reads were demultiplexed and collapsed into UMI consensus sequences with MIGEC, and V(D)J alignment was performed with MiXCR. Vaccine-responding clonotypes were defined with edgeR using replicate PBMC samples, requiring FDR below 0.01 and a log2 fold change above 5 up to day 15. Bulk clonotypes were assigned CD4 or CD8 identity according to which sequenced CD4 or CD8 repertoire held them at higher abundance. TCRdb trimmed public reads at Q25 via fastp, called clones via MiXCR and kept in-frame beta chains. Rows with a matching CDR3 protein are joined into one entry that keeps the most common DNA and genes. The V and J calls reflect TCRdb's pipeline rather than the authors' work. For this sample there are 200,000 to 250,000 distinct CDR3 sequences; around 3.1% appear just once. The ten largest make up 3.2% of the sample.

This TCR was sampled from a man in his late teens or twenties who received the YFV17D yellow fever vaccine. The sequence is built from TRBV12-3 or TRBV12-4 and TRBJ2-6; the D element might be TRBD1 or TRBD2, as each aligns at 6 bases. The sample was CD4+ T cells sorted from PBMCs, taken 10 days after the yellow fever booster vaccination. CDR3 reads: CASSRGPGANVLTF. The DNA sequence is TGTGCCAGCAGTCGGGGGCCTGGGGCCAACGTCCTGACTTTC.